The next 17 T cell receptor beta chains were all read from a single sample in a study of blood T cell repertoires in COVID-19. The assay was immunoSEQ multiplex PCR, and TCRdb's table has in-frame clones only and misses some. Counted here are approximately 120,000 clones, approximately 77% occurring once; the ten biggest clones make up 20%. Sequenced material: peripheral blood. The receptors were sampled from a man older than 75 with acute or convalescent COVID-19.

The chain joins TRBV6-2 or TRBV6-3 to TRBJ1-5; D might be TRBD1 (5 bases). CDR3 length: 15 amino acids. The germline gives CDR1 MNHEY, CDR2 SVGEGT. V dropped 6 bases and J dropped 2 bases, with 14 bases sitting between them. CDR3 sequence: CASSLAGGGNQPQHF. The CDR3 DNA reads TGTGCCAGCAGCCTGGCCGGGGGTGGCAATCAGCCCCAGCATTTT.

This rearrangement joins TRBV4-1 to TRBJ1-1, with TRBD1 matching 8 bases. This CDR3 has 15 residues. Germline CDR1 reads MGHRA; CDR2 reads YSYEKL. Trimming took 4 bases from V and 1 from J; bases not matched to a gene: 5. CDR3 region: CASSPLQGGNTEAFF. The CDR3 DNA reads TGCGCCAGCAGCCCACTACAGGGGGGGAACACTGAAGCTTTCTTT.

This chain connects TRBV19 to TRBJ2-3; 11 nucleotides line up with TRBD1. Germline-derived CDR1 and CDR2 are LNHDA and SQIVND (reference sequence). V trimming: 4 bases; J trimming: 4 bases; junction bases outside the gene matches: 4. This CDR3 spans 15 amino acids. DNA of the CDR3: TGTGCCAGTAGTACGGACAGGGGGCGGGCAGATACGCAGTATTTT. Encoded protein: CASSTDRGRADTQYF.

The V and J genes are TRBV28 and TRBJ2-3, with 7 positions matching TRBD2. V lost 6 bases to trimming and J lost 3 bases; unmatched junction nucleotides: 12. The CDR3 has 16 amino acids. Germline V gene data show CDR1 as MDHEN and CDR2 as SYDVKM. This CDR3 reads CASSPSFGGLTDTQYF. The DNA of the CDR3 is TGTGCCAGCAGCCCCAGTTTCGGGGGGTTAACAGATACGCAGTATTTT.

V and J are TRBV5-1 and TRBJ2-7; 7 nucleotides align to TRBD1. V lost 6 bases and J lost 0; bases outside the gene matches: 6. CDR3 length: 14 amino acids. The germline V gene has CDR1 SGHRS and CDR2 YFSETQ. The CDR3 region is CASTRDSFSYEQYF. CDR3 DNA sequence: TGCGCCAGCACCCGGGACAGCTTCTCCTACGAGCAGTACTTC.

There are a few counts of this clone. The rearrangement links TRBV7-9 to TRBJ1-2; D perhaps matches TRBD1 (6 bases). CDR3 length equals 16 residues. Germline V CDR1 and CDR2: SEHNR, FQNEAQ (reference sequence). V gave up 4 bases and J gave up 6 bases, with 21 bases separating them. CDR3 nucleotides: TGTGCCAGCAGCTCTCTCGAGTTAGGACAGAGGAATGGCTACACCTTC. Protein product: CASSSLELGQRNGYTF.

The DNA of the CDR3 is TGTGCCAGCAGTGCGGACCAGGGGGTTGATAATTCACCCCTCCACTTT. Protein product: CASSADQGVDNSPLHF. This chain connects TRBV25-1 to TRBJ1-6; 7 bases match TRBD1. Germline V CDR1 and CDR2: MGHDK, SYGVNS. This CDR3 is 16 amino acids long. J lost 5 bases, V lost 4 bases, and 8 bases had no gene match.

In regard to this clone: Additional DNA sequences in this sample encode the identical CDR3. The chain uses TRBV3-1 (or the pseudogene TRBV3-2) and TRBJ1-3, with D unresolved. The CDR3 has 12 amino acids. Trimming took off 4 bases at V and 7 bases at J, with 8 bases between the two ends. Germline V gene sequence: CDR1 LGHDT, CDR2 YNNKEL (reference sequence). This CDR3 is CASSPSGNTIYF. The CDR3 DNA reads TGTGCCAGCAGCCCCTCCGGGAACACCATATATTTT.

The table lists this clone with a count of one. V gene TRBV7-8 combines with J gene TRBJ2-7; no firm D call. V was pared by 3 bases and J by 6 bases, with 12 bases between. Germline values: CDR1 SGHVS, CDR2 FQNEAQ. The CDR3 consists of 13 residues. The CDR3 region has the DNA TGTGCCAGCAGCTTTCGGGTCGAAACCGAGCAGTACTTC. Its translation: CASSFRVETEQYF.

The V gene is TRBV6-5, the J gene TRBJ1-2; D not resolved. Between the trimmed V and J ends, which lost 7 bases and 5 bases, there was a span of 11 bases. Germline lookup yields CDR1 MNHEY and CDR2 SVGAGI. The CDR3 covers 12 residues. The DNA for the CDR3 is TGTGCCAGCATTTCCCCAACTTATGGCTACACCTTC. Its protein product is CASISPTYGYTF.

The rearrangement uses TRBV7-2 and TRBJ2-1; 8 bases agree with TRBD2. Trimming took 5 bases from V and 8 from J; bases not matched to a gene: 11. The CDR3 loop spans 15 amino acids. Germline CDR1 reads SGHTA; CDR2 reads FQGNSA. CDR3 region: CASSLRGGQRHEQFF. For the CDR3, the DNA is TGTGCCAGCAGCCTCCGGGGGGGCCAGAGGCATGAGCAGTTCTTC.

The chain employs TRBV27 and TRBJ2-4, with TRBD1 matching 7 bases. V trimming: 2 bases; J trimming: 12 bases; junction bases outside the gene matches: 7. This CDR3 comprises 13 residues. Germline V gene sequence: CDR1 MNHEY, CDR2 SMNVEV (reference sequence). The CDR3 nucleotides read TGTGCCAGCAGTTTAAGACGGGACAGTAGTCAGTACTTC. It translates to CASSLRRDSSQYF.

The V gene is TRBV4-2, the J gene TRBJ2-3; TRBD2 matches 14 bases. CDR1 is LGHNA and CDR2 is YNFKEQ in the germline V gene. The CDR3 covers 19 residues. Trimming at V came to 4 bases and at J to 4 bases, leaving 13 bases not matched to a gene. The CDR3 region is CASSRTGTSGGRGADTQYF. CDR3 in DNA: TGTGCCAGCAGCCGAACCGGGACTAGCGGGGGCCGGGGGGCAGATACGCAGTATTTT.

The chain joins TRBV15 to TRBJ2-7; 11 bases align to TRBD2. Germline-derived CDR1 and CDR2 are LNHNV and YYDKDF (reference sequence). Trimming at V came to 5 bases and at J to 6 bases, leaving 9 bases not matched to a gene. The CDR3 contains 15 residues. This chain's CDR3 is CATSFGGLAGGEQYF. CDR3 sequence (DNA): TGTGCCACCAGCTTCGGGGGGCTAGCGGGGGGCGAGCAGTACTTC.

J is TRBJ2-2 and V is TRBV27, with TRBD1 matching over 9 bases. Trimming took 4 bases from V and 2 from J; bases not matched to a gene: 8. The CDR3 has 17 residues. CDR1 is MNHEY and CDR2 is SMNVEV in the germline V gene (reference sequence). This chain's CDR3 is CASSSRQGVANTGELFF. CDR3 nucleotides: TGTGCCAGCAGTTCACGACAGGGGGTGGCTAACACCGGGGAGCTGTTTTTT.

The chain recombines TRBV3-1 (or the pseudogene TRBV3-2) with TRBJ2-4; D may be TRBD2 (5 bases). CDR3 length: 17 residues. V was cut by 5 bases and J by 0 bases, with 17 bases left in between. The germline gives CDR1 LGHDT, CDR2 YNNKEL (reference sequence). CDR3 nucleotide sequence: TGTGCCAGCAGCTCGGACTCTTCAATAGTAGCCAAAAACATTCAGTACTTC. Its protein product is CASSSDSSIVAKNIQYF.

CDR3 residues: CASSLGTGAADTQYF. CDR3 sequence (DNA): TGTGCCAGCAGCTTAGGGACAGGGGCCGCAGATACGCAGTATTTT. V gene TRBV11-3 combines with J gene TRBJ2-3, with 9 bases that match TRBD1. Germline CDR1 is SGHNT and CDR2 is YENEEA. The J segment lost 4 bases and the V segment lost 1 base, leaving 3 bases of the junction unmatched. The length of the CDR3 is 15 residues.